Below are 13 T cell receptor beta chains sequenced from a single sample in a study of blood T cell repertoires in COVID-19 (dated by TCRdb to 2020 to 2021). The library relied on the immunoSEQ multiplex PCR assay. The clones in this table, taken by TCRdb from immuneACCESS, are in-frame only. Not every clone is retained; where verified, under half of the shortfall comes from an unresolved V gene, and the cause of the rest is unknown. This sample is represented by 210,000 or so clones; around 81% of them were singletons. The ten largest account for 8.9% of the sample. Sample: PBMCs or T cells enriched from blood (not recorded which). The receptor set was obtained from a woman in her forties or fifties with acute COVID-19.

This clone was seen only a few times. The chain links TRBV29-1 to TRBJ2-2; D possibly corresponds to TRBD2 (5 bases). V was trimmed by 6 bases and J by 6 bases, leaving 17 bases between them. Germline V gives CDR1 SQVTM, CDR2 ANQGSEA. The CDR3 extends over 14 amino acids. The CDR3 loop reads CSVAPGGSSGELFF. The CDR3, as DNA: TGCAGCGTCGCCCCTGGCGGGTCTTCCGGGGAGCTGTTTTTT.

The chain employs TRBV27 and TRBJ1-1; no reliable D call. V was shortened by 5 bases and J by 5 bases, with 18 bases between the two germline ends. The germline CDR1 and CDR2 sequences are MNHEY and SMNVEV (reference sequence). CDR3 length: 15 amino acids. As DNA, the CDR3 is TGTGCCAGCAGTCGTTCGGGAGAGGGAGGAACTGAAGCTTTCTTT. Amino acid sequence: CASSRSGEGGTEAFF.

This chain joins TRBV7-8 and TRBJ1-4; 7 bases are shared with TRBD1. This CDR3 comprises 15 residues. Germline V gene data show CDR1 as SGHVS and CDR2 as FQNEAQ. V shed 8 bases and J 5 bases; nucleotides not matched to a gene: 11. In DNA, the CDR3 is TGTGCCAGCCTCGTCCAGACAGGGACAAATGAAAAACTGTTTTTT. This encodes CASLVQTGTNEKLFF.

The chain recombines TRBV6-5 with TRBJ1-5; D gene uncertain. With 5 bases removed from V and 3 bases from J, the gap between germline ends came to 11 bases. The CDR3 loop spans 14 amino acids. CDR1 is MNHEY and CDR2 is SVGAGI in the germline V gene. This chain's CDR3 is CASSRGFSNQPQHF. CDR3 nucleotides: TGTGCCAGCAGTCGGGGTTTCTCCAATCAGCCCCAGCATTTT.

The J gene is TRBJ1-4, the V gene TRBV4-1; 8 nucleotides match TRBD1. CDR1 is MGHRA, CDR2 YSYEKL, per germline. The CDR3 loop spans 14 amino acids. The V and J ends lost 6 bases and 7 bases, in that order; junction bases with no gene match: 7. The CDR3 here is CASSRTGSFEKLFF. DNA for the CDR3: TGCGCCAGCAGTCGGACAGGGAGTTTTGAAAAACTGTTTTTT.

The chain links TRBV5-1 to TRBJ2-1; D is possibly TRBD1 (6 bases). The germline V and J ends were trimmed by 3 bases and 1 base, with 8 bases remaining between them. From germline, CDR1 is SGHRS and CDR2 YFSETQ. The CDR3 runs to 14 residues. In DNA form, the CDR3 reads TGCGCCAGCAGCTACGGACAGTCCTACAATGAGCAGTTCTTC. This encodes CASSYGQSYNEQFF. The full variable domain, rest sourced from reference TRBV5-1 and TRBJ2-1, is KAGVTQTPRYLIKTRGQQVTLSCSPISGHRSVSWYQQTPGQGLQFLFEYFSETQRNKGNFPGRFSGRQFSNSRSEMNVSTLELGDSALYLCASSYGQSYNEQFFGPGTRLTVL.

This clone was picked up a small number of times. The V and J genes are TRBV14 and TRBJ1-1, with 7 bases matching TRBD1. Germline V gene lookup returns CDR1 SGHDN and CDR2 FVKESK. This CDR3 has 15 amino acids. Unmatched junction bases numbered 3, after V lost 2 bases and J lost 0 bases. The CDR3, as DNA: TGTGCCAGCAGCCAACTTACAGGGGTGAACACTGAAGCTTTCTTT. It codes for CASSQLTGVNTEAFF.

The chain recombines TRBV6-2 or TRBV6-3 with TRBJ1-3; D call uncertain. This CDR3 is 16 amino acids long. The V end lost 2 bases, the J end lost 0 bases, and 11 bases lay between the germline ends. The germline CDR1 and CDR2 sequences are MNHEY and SVGEGT. CDR3 amino acids: CASSYKRRYSGNTIYF. CDR3 DNA sequence: TGTGCCAGCAGTTACAAGCGTCGGTACTCTGGAAACACCATATATTTT.

The chain has TRBV28 and TRBJ1-2, with D uncertain. There are 12 residues in the CDR3. Trimming took off 6 bases at V and 4 bases at J, with 9 bases between the two ends. Germline loops: CDR1 MDHEN, CDR2 SYDVKM. The CDR3 coding sequence is TGTGCCAGCAGGACCCTAGGCTATGGCTACACCTTC. This sequence encodes CASRTLGYGYTF.

CDR3 amino acids: CASSQAGTGNTEAFF. CDR3 DNA: TGCGCCAGCAGCCAAGCCGGGACAGGGAACACTGAAGCTTTCTTT. V gene TRBV4-3 combines with J gene TRBJ1-1, with 8 nucleotides matching TRBD1. The CDR3 sequence is 15 residues long. Germline CDR1 LGHNA, CDR2 YSLEER. Germline trimming cut 1 base from V and 1 base from J; bases unmatched to any gene: 2.

The V gene is TRBV7-2, the J gene TRBJ2-7; tentative D call: TRBD2 (6 bases). Between the trimmed V and J ends, which lost 2 bases and 2 bases, there was a span of 10 bases. The CDR3 is 14 amino acids. In germline, CDR1 is SGHTA, CDR2 FQGNSA. CDR3 region: CASSLSLATYEQYF. The DNA for the CDR3 is TGTGCCAGCAGCTTAAGTCTAGCGACCTACGAGCAGTACTTC.

The chain carries TRBV10-3 and TRBJ1-2; D call uncertain. CDR1 and CDR2 from the germline V gene are ENHRY and SYGVKD. V shed 8 bases and J shed 7 bases, with 14 bases lying between them. CDR3 length: 12 residues. The CDR3 region is CAIQEGISGYTF. In DNA, the CDR3 is TGTGCCATCCAGGAAGGAATTTCTGGCTACACCTTC.

This clone was seen a handful of times. The CDR3 sequence is CASSLALVAGQETQYF. In nucleotides, the CDR3 is TGTGCCAGCAGCTTAGCGCTGGTAGCGGGGCAAGAGACCCAGTACTTC. J is TRBJ2-5 and V is TRBV7-2, with 8 bases aligning to TRBD2. CDR3 length: 16 amino acids. Germline CDR1 SGHTA, CDR2 FQGNSA. Trimming removed 0 bases from V and 2 bases from J; junction bases left unmatched: 5. The entire variable domain, with the rest obtained from reference TRBV7-2 and TRBJ2-5, is as follows: GAGVSQSPSNKVTEKGKDVELRCDPISGHTALYWYRQSLGQGLEFLIYFQGNSAPDKSGLPSDRFSAERTGGSVSTLTIQRTQQEDSAVYLCASSLALVAGQETQYFGPGTRLLVL.